A selection of T cell receptor beta chains follows, all from one sample in a study of vaccination and CD4 T cells after COVID-19. These receptors are not linked to any known antigen. From the PCR reads, TCRdb called clonotypes with MiXCR, one entry per CDR3 protein. The repertoire holds 15,000 to 20,000 distinct CDR3 sequences, with almost 60% as singletons. The specimen sequenced was CD4+ T cells from blood, cultured in vitro. The receptors stem from a human donor who had recovered from COVID-19. CDR3s include the opening cysteine and the closing phenylalanine or tryptophan. The D gene is left open where the match is weak. A row's size may be missing; if present it is once, few, many or a size class.

>TRBV5-1|.|.|TRBJ2-7|15
CASSPSTGRGYEQYF
TGCGCCAGCAGCCCATCGACCGGGAGAGGATACGAGCAGTACTTC
>TRBV6-1|.|.|TRBJ2-1|14
CASYKGVGYNEQFF
TGTGCCAGCTATAAGGGGGTGGGGTACAATGAGCAGTTCTTC
>TRBV7-3|TRBD2|.|TRBJ2-1|14
CASSLTSGGTEQFF
TGTGCCAGCAGCTTGACTAGCGGGGGAACTGAGCAGTTCTTC
>TRBV19|.|.|TRBJ2-2|13
CASSILNTGELFF
TGTGCCAGTAGCATATTGAACACCGGGGAGCTGTTTTTT
>TRBV10-3|TRBD1|.|TRBJ1-1|14
CAGRTGGENTEAFF
TGTGCCGGACGAACAGGGGGCGAGAACACTGAAGCTTTCTTT
>TRBV2|.|.|TRBJ1-5|13
CASNGERGQPQHF
TGTGCCAGCAATGGGGAAAGGGGACAGCCCCAGCATTTT
>TRBV24-1|TRBD2|.|TRBJ2-2|15
CATSARGGDTGELFF
TGTGCCACCAGTGCCCGGGGAGGGGACACCGGGGAGCTGTTTTTT
>TRBV5-4|TRBD1|.|TRBJ1-1|15
CASSLETGGNTEAFF
TGTGCCAGCAGCTTGGAGACAGGGGGCAACACTGAAGCTTTCTTT
>TRBV20-1|.|.|TRBJ2-3|15
CSASPRVYEADTQYF
TGCAGTGCTAGTCCCCGGGTCTATGAGGCAGATACGCAGTATTTT
>TRBV4-1|.|.|TRBJ2-2|17
CASSQGLRQTNTGELFF
TGCGCCAGCAGCCAAGGGTTGAGACAGACGAACACCGGGGAGCTGTTTTTT
>TRBV7-8|TRBD2|.|TRBJ2-3|16
CASSLAGVAGVYTQYF
TGTGCCAGCAGCTTAGCCGGGGTAGCGGGAGTGTACACGCAGTATTTT
>TRBV7-2|TRBD1|.|TRBJ2-2|16
CASSLVGGRYTGELFF
TGTGCCAGCAGCTTAGTAGGGGGCCGGTACACCGGGGAGCTGTTTTTT
>TRBV4-2|TRBD1|.|TRBJ1-3|19
CASSSHVEGATSSGNTIYF
TGTGCCAGCAGCTCCCACGTGGAGGGGGCGACCAGCTCTGGAAACACCATATATTTT
>TRBV5-6|.|.|TRBJ2-1|16
CASSFWRKISYNEQFF
TGTGCCAGCAGCTTTTGGAGGAAGATCTCCTACAATGAGCAGTTCTTC
>TRBV4-2|TRBD1|.|TRBJ2-5|14
CASSQDLRGKTQYF
TGTGCCAGCAGCCAAGATCTCAGGGGGAAGACCCAGTACTTC
>TRBV20-1|.|.|TRBJ2-3|17
CSARQGLRGALTDTQYF
TGCAGTGCTAGGCAAGGCCTAAGGGGGGCACTGACAGATACGCAGTATTTT
>TRBV19|.|.|TRBJ1-2|13
CASSIRQTPGYTF
TGTGCCAGTAGTATCCGACAGACGCCAGGCTACACCTTC
>TRBV3-1|.|.|TRBJ2-5|15
CASSQFDFLSETQYF
TGTGCCAGCAGCCAATTCGACTTCTTGTCAGAGACCCAGTACTTC
>TRBV5-4|.|.|TRBJ2-3|14
CASSLGDPSTTQYF
TGTGCCAGCAGCTTGGGGGACCCCAGTACTACGCAGTATTTT
>TRBV20-1|.|.|TRBJ1-6|13
CSARQFNNSPLHF
TGCAGTGCTAGGCAGTTCAATAATTCACCCCTCCACTTT
>TRBV7-2|.|.|TRBJ1-1|15
CASNDRIHGNTEAFF
TGTGCCAGCAACGATAGGATCCACGGGAACACTGAAGCTTTCTTT
>TRBV7-2|TRBD2|once|TRBJ2-5|15
CASSSGLAGAETQYF
TGTGCCAGCAGCTCGGGACTAGCGGGAGCCGAGACCCAGTACTTC
>TRBV30|.|.|TRBJ1-6|13
CAWNVVVGSPLHF
TGTGCCTGGAATGTCGTGGTAGGGTCACCCCTCCACTTT
>TRBV12-3/TRBV12-4|.|.|TRBJ1-1|13
CASSFSLNTEAFF
TGTGCCAGCAGTTTCTCGTTGAACACTGAAGCTTTCTTT
>TRBV5-4|.|few|TRBJ2-5|14
CASSFGPYQETQYF
TGTGCCAGCAGCTTTGGCCCGTACCAAGAGACCCAGTACTTC
>TRBV2|TRBD2|.|TRBJ2-1|14
CASHRTSGNNEQFF
TGTGCCAGTCACCGGACTAGCGGCAACAATGAGCAGTTCTTC
>TRBV6-1|.|.|TRBJ1-2|12
CASSEVPTGYTF
TGTGCCAGCAGTGAAGTTCCGACTGGCTACACCTTC
>TRBV7-8|.|.|TRBJ2-7|12
CASSRPQGEQYF
TGTGCCAGCAGCCGCCCCCAGGGCGAGCAGTACTTC
>TRBV2|TRBD2|.|TRBJ2-1|19
CASRGTGRVAGASYNEQFF
TGTGCCAGCAGGGGTACAGGAAGGGTTGCGGGAGCTTCCTACAATGAGCAGTTCTTC
>TRBV20-1|.|few|TRBJ1-1|14
CSAPRWGGTTEAFF
TGCAGTGCTCCCCGGTGGGGGGGTACCACTGAAGCTTTCTTT
>TRBV6-1|TRBD1|.|TRBJ2-2|16
CASSDPPRQGTGELFF
TGTGCCAGCAGTGATCCCCCCCGACAGGGAACCGGGGAGCTGTTTTTT
>TRBV6-1|TRBD1|.|TRBJ1-2|14
CASRQARDRERYTF
TGTGCCAGCAGACAGGCTCGGGACAGGGAACGCTACACCTTC
>TRBV29-1|TRBD1|.|TRBJ1-2|12
CSVARDSGGYTF
TGCAGCGTCGCAAGGGACAGTGGCGGCTACACCTTC
>TRBV5-1|.|.|TRBJ1-2|15
CASSRDTQGGNGYTF
TGCGCCAGCTCCAGGGACACCCAAGGAGGGAATGGCTACACCTTC
>TRBV15|.|.|TRBJ2-5|12
CATTSWGETQYF
TGTGCCACCACCAGCTGGGGGGAGACCCAGTACTTC
>TRBV15|.|.|TRBJ1-2|16
CATSRDRGVANYGYTF
TGTGCCACCAGCAGAGATAGGGGGGTGGCCAACTATGGCTACACCTTC
>TRBV21-1|.|.|TRBJ2-7|13
CANYQGTGYEQYF
TGTGCCAACTACCAGGGTACTGGATACGAGCAGTACTTC
>TRBV7-8|.|.|TRBJ2-3|18
CASNAARRERTSTDTQYF
TGTGCCAGCAACGCCGCACGTCGAGAACGAACGAGCACAGATACGCAGTATTTT
>TRBV5-1|TRBD1|.|TRBJ1-2|14
CASSSDRAGYGYTF
TGCGCCAGCAGCAGCGACAGGGCGGGCTATGGCTACACCTTC
>TRBV10-3|.|.|TRBJ2-6|14
CAISPGSGANVLTF
TGTGCCATCAGTCCAGGATCTGGGGCCAACGTCCTGACTTTC
>TRBV19|.|.|TRBJ1-5|16
CASRRTRRGSNQPQHF
TGTGCCAGTAGGAGAACCCGGCGGGGGAGCAATCAGCCCCAGCATTTT
>TRBV7-9|.|.|TRBJ1-3|14
CASSPTYLGNTIYF
TGTGCCAGCAGCCCGACCTACCTTGGAAACACCATATATTTT
>TRBV2|.|.|TRBJ2-7|12
CASSEAYYEQYF
TGTGCCAGCAGTGAAGCTTACTACGAGCAGTACTTC
>TRBV6-1|TRBD1|.|TRBJ1-2|14
CASSPRGQDYGYTF
TGTGCCAGCAGTCCCCGGGGACAGGATTATGGCTACACCTTC
>TRBV20-1|TRBD2|.|TRBJ2-7|14
CSARVAGGLYEQYF
TGCAGTGCTAGGGTAGCGGGGGGGCTCTACGAGCAGTACTTC